This TCR beta chain was observed in a study of blood T cell repertoires in COVID-19. As processed by the authors: Reference gene primer amplification gave estimated nucleated cell counts. Clones were sequenced by immunoSEQ multiplex PCR, and TCRdb holds only the in-frame ones, with some missing. The DNA was the basis for D and trimming; V, J and clone size are from that table. In the table there are approximately 210,000 clones, around nine tenths of which are singletons. V was pared by 6 bases and J by 3 bases, with 8 bases of the junction left unmatched. The CDR3 contains 15 residues. Germline lookup yields CDR1 SNHLY and CDR2 FYNNEI.

The gene calls are TRBV2 and TRBJ2-7, with 10 bases fitting TRBD2. This receptor was taken from a human donor in a cohort sampled during active COVID-19. The sample consisted of peripheral blood. The CDR3 nucleotides read TGTGCCAGCAGAATAGCGCTAGCGGGAGACTACGAGCAGTACTTC. This codes for CASRIALAGDYEQYF.